A selection of T cell receptor beta chains follows, all from one sample in a study of vaccination effects on CD4 cells after COVID-19. This table comes from immunoSEQ multiplex PCR, and its TCRdb copy is limited to in-frame clones, with some not included. The sample lists 25,000 to 30,000 clones; 50% to 70% were seen once. Antigen specificity for these receptors is unknown. The starting material was CD4+ T cells from PBMCs cultured without peptide, obtained before COVID-19 vaccination. Receptors were obtained from a human donor who received a COVID-19 vaccine. CDR3s include the opening cysteine and the closing phenylalanine or tryptophan. D genes are given only for firm matches. Clone size is shown for a subset of rows, as once, few, many or a class of expanded clone.

TRBJ2-2 | NA | NA | TRBV30 | CAWGGQQVGELFF | TGTGCCTGGGGGGGCCAACAGGTCGGGGAGCTGTTTTTT
TRBJ2-1 | NA | NA | TRBV7-2 | CASSLVASYNEQFF | TGTGCCAGCAGCTTAGTGGCCTCCTACAATGAGCAGTTCTTC
TRBJ2-7 | TRBD2 | medium-sized | TRBV4-2 | CASSQDRALADYKQYF | TGTGCCAGCAGCCAAGATAGGGCCCTAGCGGACTACAAGCAGTACTTC
TRBJ1-2 | NA | NA | TRBV19 | CASSMSRGVYGYTF | TGTGCCAGTAGTATGAGTCGGGGGGTCTATGGCTACACCTTC
TRBJ1-1 | TRBD1 | NA | TRBV5-6 | CASSNRDRTYTEAFF | TGTGCCAGCAGCAACCGGGACAGGACGTACACTGAAGCTTTCTTT
TRBJ2-7 | TRBD1 | once | TRBV28 | CASSLFRVKTGGVYEQYF | TGTGCCAGCAGTTTATTTCGGGTCAAGACAGGGGGCGTTTACGAGCAGTACTTC
TRBJ2-1 | NA | once | TRBV18 | CASSPSSGALYNEQFF | TGTGCCAGCTCACCAAGCTCAGGGGCTCTCTACAATGAGCAGTTCTTC
TRBJ1-6 | NA | NA | TRBV4-1 | CASSQAPRDSPLHF | TGCGCCAGCAGCCAAGCCCCCAGGGATTCACCCCTCCACTTT
TRBJ2-6 | TRBD2 | NA | TRBV10-3 | CAHGSGGAYGANVLTF | TGTGCCCATGGGTCCGGGGGGGCCTATGGGGCCAACGTCCTGACTTTC
TRBJ2-5 | TRBD1 | NA | TRBV5-8 | CASSLTGTGKETQYF | TGTGCCAGCAGCTTGACCGGGACAGGGAAAGAGACCCAGTACTTC
TRBJ2-7 | TRBD1 | few | TRBV6-5 | CATTTGVSYEQYF | TGTGCCACTACGACAGGGGTTAGCTACGAGCAGTACTTC
TRBJ1-1 | NA | NA | TRBV5-1 | CASSPDPGNMNTEAFF | TGCGCCAGCAGCCCCGACCCGGGGAACATGAACACTGAAGCTTTCTTT
TRBJ1-4 | TRBD1 | once | TRBV10-3 | CAISDGTGYEKLFF | TGTGCCATCAGTGACGGGACAGGGTATGAAAAACTGTTTTTT
TRBJ2-5 | TRBD1 | NA | TRBV27 | CASRTGSSETQYF | TGTGCCAGCAGGACAGGGAGTTCGGAGACCCAGTACTTC
TRBJ1-4 | NA | NA | TRBV4-1 | CASSQPRGGVANEKLFF | TGCGCCAGCAGCCAACCGCGGGGGGGGGTGGCTAATGAAAAACTGTTTTTT
TRBJ2-2 | TRBD2 | few | TRBV11-3 | CASSPSSGSSTGELFF | TGTGCCAGCAGCCCTAGTAGCGGGAGTAGCACCGGGGAGCTGTTTTTT
TRBJ2-3 | TRBD2 | once | TRBV5-4 | CASSSGGSTDTQYF | TGTGCCAGCAGCTCGGGGGGGAGCACAGATACGCAGTATTTT
TRBJ2-7 | TRBD2 | NA | TRBV6-5 | CASLSGGAGDREQYF | TGTGCCAGCCTCTCCGGGGGAGCGGGAGATCGGGAGCAGTACTTC
TRBJ2-2 | NA | NA | TRBV9 | CASSVSGRGNTGELFF | TGTGCCAGCAGCGTATCGGGGAGAGGGAACACCGGGGAGCTGTTTTTT
TRBJ2-7 | NA | NA | TRBV5-4 | CASSLQLGEVNEQYF | TGTGCCAGCAGCTTGCAGCTAGGGGAGGTTAACGAGCAGTACTTC
TRBJ2-7 | TRBD2 | NA | TRBV3-1/TRBV3-2 | CASSHLTGTSGSSQYF | TGTGCCAGCAGCCATCTTACCGGGACTAGCGGGAGTTCGCAGTACTTC
TRBJ2-1 | TRBD2 | NA | TRBV5-1 | CASSLEPSGDNEQFF | TGCGCCAGCAGCTTGGAGCCTAGCGGAGACAATGAGCAGTTCTTC
TRBJ1-2 | NA | NA | TRBV5-6 | CASSLGQAQYGYTF | TGTGCCAGCAGCTTGGGACAGGCACAATATGGCTACACCTTC
TRBJ2-7 | TRBD1 | once | TRBV27 | CASSKPGQGTYEQYF | TGTGCCAGCAGTAAACCGGGACAGGGGACCTACGAGCAGTACTTC
TRBJ1-5 | TRBD1 | NA | TRBV6-5 | CASGTGRQPQHF | TGTGCCAGCGGGACAGGTAGACAGCCCCAGCATTTT
TRBJ2-1 | TRBD2 | few | TRBV19 | CASSPTSVYNEQFF | TGTGCCAGTAGCCCTACTAGCGTGTACAATGAGCAGTTCTTC
TRBJ2-1 | TRBD2 | NA | TRBV4-2 | CASKPQRESLDNEQFF | TGTGCCAGTAAACCTCAGCGGGAGAGCTTGGACAATGAGCAGTTCTTC
TRBJ1-1 | NA | NA | TRBV5-1 | CASSLLASIMNTEAFF | TGCGCCAGCAGCTTGCTCGCTTCTATAATGAACACTGAAGCTTTCTTT
TRBJ2-2 | NA | NA | TRBV2 | CASSVALTGELFF | TGTGCCAGCAGTGTAGCCCTGACCGGGGAGCTGTTTTTT
TRBJ2-3 | TRBD2 | once | TRBV10-1 | CASSESSSGSTDTQYF | TGCGCCAGCAGTGAGTCATCTAGCGGGAGTACAGATACGCAGTATTTT
TRBJ2-7 | TRBD2 | NA | TRBV27 | CASSSVTVSGGGFYEQYF | TGTGCCAGCAGTTCAGTCACAGTTTCGGGGGGGGGATTTTACGAGCAGTACTTC
TRBJ2-2 | TRBD2 | few | TRBV19 | CASRPSGMNGELFF | TGTGCCAGTAGGCCTAGCGGGATGAACGGGGAGCTGTTTTTT
TRBJ2-1 | TRBD2 | NA | TRBV6-5 | CASRLTGTSGVEQFF | TGTGCCAGCAGGTTAACCGGGACTAGCGGCGTTGAGCAGTTCTTC
TRBJ2-1 | TRBD2 | NA | TRBV9 | CASSVGRAGRANNEQFF | TGTGCCAGCAGCGTAGGTCGGGCGGGGAGGGCTAACAATGAGCAGTTCTTC